This T cell receptor (beta chain) was recovered during a study of T cell repertoires in ileal Crohn's disease. Study at large: About half received postoperative treatment, approximately 12 with thiopurines and 15 to 20 anti-TNF. From the surgical specimen's inflamed ileum, biopsies were taken as M0.

Regarding this clone: Antigen specificity is unknown.

The study, taken as a whole, reports: Active smokers at surgery had more clonal expansions than non-smokers.

Clones were read by immunoSEQ multiplex PCR, and TCRdb kept only the in-frame ones, dropping some. Among some 17,000 clones listed, about 80% were seen once. CDR3 length: 11 residues. The V end lost 4 bases, the J end lost 8 bases, and 6 bases lay between the germline ends. Germline lookup yields CDR1 MGHDK and CDR2 SYGVNS. Time point specified: inflamed ileum from the surgical specimen. This sequence was found in an adult with Crohn's disease. The chain joins TRBV25-1 to TRBJ1-3, with D uncertain. The sequencing input was ileal tissue. CDR3 region: CASSAADTIYF. DNA for the CDR3: TGTGCCAGCAGTGCGGCGGACACCATATATTTT.